This T cell receptor (beta chain) emerged from a study of blood T cell repertoires in COVID-19. Whole-study context: Acute and convalescent COVID-19 specimens originated in the United States, Italy and Spain. Sample material is recorded as cDNA or gDNA derived from T cells, B-cell-depleted T cells, or PBMCs.

Followed over time, Seattle patients had been enrolled while infection was active. In the original processing: Amplification of reference gene primers provided the estimated nucleated cell counts. Only in-frame clones appear in the TCRdb table, and some are missing; sequencing was by immunoSEQ multiplex PCR. Clone size and the V and J calls come from that table; the DNA yielded D and trimming. The sample consists of 300,000 to 450,000 clones, 70% to 90% of them appearing once. There are 14 residues in the CDR3. Germline V lookup: CDR1 GTSNPN, CDR2 SVGIG (reference sequence). Trimming pared 2 bases from V and 4 bases from J, leaving 12 bases between.

What was sequenced was peripheral blood. This receptor was taken from a woman aged 55-69 years with COVID-19, enrolled during active disease. This sequence joins TRBV30 and TRBJ1-3; tentatively, D is TRBD1 (6 bases). The CDR3 region has the DNA TGTGCCTGGAGTTCCGGACAGCTCGGAAACACCATATATTTT. Protein: CAWSSGQLGNTIYF.